These T cell receptor beta chains were read from a single sample in a study of blood T cell repertoires in COVID-19. Using immunoSEQ multiplex PCR, the repertoire was profiled, and TCRdb retains in-frame clones only, with some absent. The sample yields 200,000 to 300,000 clones, about 85% seen once. The material sequenced was peripheral blood. The source of these receptors is a woman in her sixties with active or convalescent COVID-19. Both conserved end residues are part of each CDR3. D genes are given only for firm matches. Some rows mark clone size as missing; the rest say once, few, many or name a class of expanded clone.

J gene: TRBJ1-1; V gene: TRBV9; clone size: .; D gene: TRBD1; CDR3 DNA: TGTGCCAGCAGCGTAGCAGGGGGCGCTTTCGGCACTGAAGCTTTCTTT; CDR3 protein: CASSVAGGAFGTEAFF
J gene: TRBJ1-1; V gene: TRBV6-5; clone size: .; D gene: .; CDR3 DNA: TGTGCCAGCAGTTCCGACAGGATCACTGAAGCTTTCTTT; CDR3 protein: CASSSDRITEAFF
J gene: TRBJ1-2; V gene: TRBV6-5; clone size: .; D gene: .; CDR3 DNA: TGTGCCAGCAGTTACTCGGTGGGTTGGCAGGGCCACTTC; CDR3 protein: CASSYSVGWQGHF
J gene: TRBJ2-1; V gene: TRBV5-1; clone size: .; D gene: TRBD2; CDR3 DNA: TGCGCCAGCAGCTTGGGTGGGGGGGCCTACAATGAGCAGTTCTTC; CDR3 protein: CASSLGGGAYNEQFF
J gene: TRBJ1-1; V gene: TRBV10-3; clone size: .; D gene: TRBD1; CDR3 DNA: TGTGCCATCAGACCGGACAGGGGGCTAGTGAACACTGAAGCTTTCTTT; CDR3 protein: CAIRPDRGLVNTEAFF
J gene: TRBJ2-7; V gene: TRBV27; clone size: once; D gene: TRBD1; CDR3 DNA: TGTGCCAGCAGTTTAAACAAGGGACAGGTCACCTACGAGCAGTACTTC; CDR3 protein: CASSLNKGQVTYEQYF
J gene: TRBJ2-7; V gene: TRBV4-1; clone size: once; D gene: TRBD2; CDR3 DNA: TGCGCCAGCAGCCAAGATGTCTTGGGGACTAGCCTCCCCTACGAGCAGTACTTC; CDR3 protein: CASSQDVLGTSLPYEQYF
J gene: TRBJ2-1; V gene: TRBV10-3; clone size: .; D gene: TRBD2; CDR3 DNA: TGTGCCACCCGATTCACTAGCGCTGAGCAGTTCTTC; CDR3 protein: CATRFTSAEQFF
J gene: TRBJ1-5; V gene: TRBV7-9; clone size: .; D gene: .; CDR3 DNA: TGTGCCAGCAGCTTGGGGCTAGGGAGCAATCAGCCCCAGCATTTT; CDR3 protein: CASSLGLGSNQPQHF
J gene: TRBJ2-1; V gene: TRBV11-2; clone size: few; D gene: TRBD2; CDR3 DNA: TGTGCCAGCAGCTGGGGTCCGAGCGGGACCTACAATGAGCAGTTCTTC; CDR3 protein: CASSWGPSGTYNEQFF